Below, 3 T cell receptor beta chains from the same sample are listed, as sequenced in a study of blood T cells in healthy people across ages. Combining a sample-barcoded 5' primer with a J-beta primer mix, a second PCR ran for roughly 6 to 12 cycles. A single record per CDR3 protein comes from TCRdb applying MiXCR to the 5' RACE reads. Among fewer than 2 million distinct CDR3 sequences listed, about 39% were seen once. The sample comprised blood. These TCRs come from a human donor in good health.

The chain is built from TRBV7-3 and TRBJ2-3, with D perhaps TRBD1 or TRBD2 (5 bases each). CDR1 SGHTA and CDR2 FQGTGA come from the germline V gene. V shed 5 bases and J shed 2 bases, with 14 bases lying between them. CDR3 length equals 15 residues. The CDR3 DNA reads as TGTGCCAGCAGCCTCAACAGAGGGGTCACAGATACGCAGTATTTT. Amino acid sequence: CASSLNRGVTDTQYF.

The rearrangement joins TRBV2 to TRBJ2-7; a weak D match, TRBD1 (5 bases). The CDR3 is made up of 17 amino acids. Germline V lookup: CDR1 SNHLY, CDR2 FYNNEI. Deletions cut 4 bases from V and 4 bases from J, with 23 bases between. The CDR3 DNA reads as TGTGCCAGCAGTGTCACAGGCGGAACCTTTGTTCCATACGAGCAGTACTTC. Translating gives CASSVTGGTFVPYEQYF.

The V gene is TRBV5-1, the J gene TRBJ2-1; tentatively, D is TRBD2 (5 bases). This CDR3 is 13 amino acids long. Germline assignment: CDR1 SGHRS and CDR2 YFSETQ. V gave up 1 base and J gave up 10 bases, with 12 bases separating them. The CDR3 region is CASSLPGRREQFF. Here the CDR3 DNA reads TGCGCCAGCAGCTTGCCGGGAAGGAGGGAGCAGTTCTTC.